The clone carrying this T cell receptor beta chain is a singleton in its sample. This CDR3 is 13 amino acids long. With 0 bases removed from V and 5 bases from J, the gap between germline ends came to 9 bases. Germline assignment: CDR1 SGDLS and CDR2 YYNGEE. This was a deep-level run. Assay: immunoSEQ multiplex PCR; the TCRdb copy retains only in-frame clones and omits some. The sample holds more than 2 million clones, roughly 94% seen once. This entry is derived from a study of shared clonotypes between healthy human individuals. Material: naive CD4+ T cells sorted from blood. Subset specified: CD45RA+ positively selected. This chain connects TRBV9 to TRBJ2-7; TRBD2 is a possible D gene (5 bases). The receptor's source is a man aged 18 to 30 in good health. Here the CDR3 reads CASSVGRGNEQYF. CDR3 coding DNA: TGTGCCAGCAGCGTAGGCCGGGGAAACGAGCAGTACTTC.